This TCR beta chain emerged from a study of OX40 agonist ivuxolimab in advanced cancers. TCRdb's table, derived via immunoSEQ multiplex PCR, lists solely in-frame clones and lacks some. The sample contains more than 70,000 clones, roughly four fifths of which appear only once. The CDR3 is 14 residues long. V was clipped by 5 bases and J by 0 bases, with 11 bases between them. Germline V gives CDR1 MNHEY, CDR2 SVGAGI. A history of autoimmune disease or systemic immunosuppression excluded patients. The sequencing here drew on CD4+ or CD8+ T cells sorted from blood, taken in a trial of the OX40 agonist ivuxolimab. This sequence joins TRBV6-5 and TRBJ2-7; possible D gene TRBD2, 6 bases. This TCR was sampled from an adult with an advanced solid tumor such as melanoma, head and neck, liver or kidney cancer. The CDR3 loop is CASSPLAASYEQYF. DNA for the CDR3: TGTGCCAGCAGTCCGTTAGCGGCCTCCTACGAGCAGTACTTC.